This T cell receptor beta chain was retrieved from a study of patients and donors after allogeneic stem cell transplantation. TCRdb reanalysed the RT-PCR reads using MiXCR and keeps one entry per CDR3 protein. The table includes roughly 960,000 distinct CDR3 sequences, roughly 17% detected once. Trimming shortened V by 7 bases and J by 3 bases, and 15 bases separated the two germline ends. CDR3 size: 15 residues. Germline CDR1 reads MNHNS; CDR2 reads SASEGT. The sequenced material came from blood, either unsorted or a sorted T cell fraction (not recorded which). The clonotype was recovered from a human donor who was either an allogeneic HSCT recipient or a stem cell or donor lymphocyte infusion donor (not recorded which). It is not recorded whose cells these are; they may come from a transplant donor. V gene TRBV6-1 combines with J gene TRBJ2-2; no reliable D call. CDR3 sequence (DNA): TGTGCCAGCACTCTAAACGGCGGACACACCGGGGAGCTGTTTTTT. Translating gives CASTLNGGHTGELFF.